These T cell receptor beta chains were read from a single sample in a study of blood T cell repertoires in COVID-19. Method: immunoSEQ multiplex PCR; TCRdb's copy keeps in-frame clones and lacks some. The repertoire holds around 150,000 clones, with around 85% as singletons. The sequencing sample was made of peripheral blood. All receptors come from a man in his 70s with acute or convalescent COVID-19. The CDR3 runs from the conserved cysteine through the conserved F or W. The D gene is left open where the match is weak. Clone size appears in some rows only: once, few, many, or a class for an expanded clone.

j_call v_call clone_size d_call cdr3_nt cdr3_aa
TRBJ2-7 TRBV5-4 - TRBD2 TGTGCCAGCAGCGCCACCGGGACTAGATCCTACGAGCAGTACTTC CASSATGTRSYEQYF
TRBJ1-1 TRBV5-5 - - TGTGCCAGCAGCTTGGTAGGGGTTTACACTGAAGCTTTCTTT CASSLVGVYTEAFF
TRBJ1-6 TRBV2 - TRBD1 TGTGCCAGCAGTCAGGGGGCAGATTCACCCCTCCACTTT CASSQGADSPLHF
TRBJ2-1 TRBV24-1 - TRBD2 TGTGCCACCAGTGATCAAATAAAAACACGGAGCGGGAGGGCGAATGAGCAGTTCTTC CATSDQIKTRSGRANEQFF
TRBJ2-2 TRBV9 - TRBD2 TGTGCCAGCAGCCCCTCCGGGACTAGCGGGAGGGCGAACACCGGGGAGCTGTTTTTT CASSPSGTSGRANTGELFF
TRBJ1-1 TRBV11-1 - TRBD1 TGTGCCAGCAGCCGCTGGACAGGTGAGAACACTGAAGCTTTCTTT CASSRWTGENTEAFF
TRBJ2-3 TRBV19 - TRBD2 TGTGCCAGTAGTTCCACCCTAGCGGGAGCCGGCACAGATACGCAGTATTTT CASSSTLAGAGTDTQYF
TRBJ2-7 TRBV5-1 - TRBD2 TGCGCCAGCAGCTTGGTTCTAGCGGCCTACGAGCAGTACTTC CASSLVLAAYEQYF
TRBJ1-1 TRBV24-1 - TRBD1 TGTGCCACCAGTGCCGGCGGGACAGGCAGTACTGAAGCTTTCTTT CATSAGGTGSTEAFF
TRBJ2-2 TRBV5-6 - TRBD1 TGTGCCAGCAGCCCGGACAGGGCGGTACACACCGGGGAGCTGTTTTTT CASSPDRAVHTGELFF
TRBJ2-1 TRBV19 - - TGTGCCAGCCGCGCCTTAAGCTCCTACAATGAGCAGTTCTTC CASRALSSYNEQFF
TRBJ2-3 TRBV5-8 - TRBD2 TGTGCCAGCAGCTTGGGCGGGGGGGGCACAGATACGCAGTATTTT CASSLGGGGTDTQYF
TRBJ2-1 TRBV28 - TRBD1 TGTGCCAGCAGTTTAATGGGACAGGCCAACAATGAGCAGTTCTTC CASSLMGQANNEQFF
TRBJ2-3 TRBV5-1 - - TGCGCCAGCAGCTTGGGCGCAAGCACAGATACGCAGTATTTT CASSLGASTDTQYF
TRBJ2-5 TRBV7-2 - TRBD2 TGTGCCAGCAGCTTACTGCTAGCGGGAGGAACCGACCAAGAGACCCAGTACTTC CASSLLLAGGTDQETQYF
TRBJ2-1 TRBV3-1/TRBV3-2 once TRBD2 TGTGCCAGCAGCCAGACTAGCGGGAACCACAATGAGCAGTTCTTC CASSQTSGNHNEQFF